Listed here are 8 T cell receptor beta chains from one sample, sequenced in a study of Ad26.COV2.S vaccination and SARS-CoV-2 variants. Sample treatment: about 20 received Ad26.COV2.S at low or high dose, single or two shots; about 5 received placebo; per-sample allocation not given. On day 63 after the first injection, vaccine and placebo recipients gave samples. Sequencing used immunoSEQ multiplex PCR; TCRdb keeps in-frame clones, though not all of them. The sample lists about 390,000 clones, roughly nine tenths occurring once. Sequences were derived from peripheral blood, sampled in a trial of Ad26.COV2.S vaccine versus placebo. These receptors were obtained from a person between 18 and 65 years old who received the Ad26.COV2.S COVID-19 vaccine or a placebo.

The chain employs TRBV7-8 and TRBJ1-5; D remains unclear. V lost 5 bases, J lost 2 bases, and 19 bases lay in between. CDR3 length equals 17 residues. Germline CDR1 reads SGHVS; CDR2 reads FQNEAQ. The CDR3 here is CASSPVWRVGGNQPQHF. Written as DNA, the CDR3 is TGTGCCAGCAGCCCAGTATGGAGGGTAGGCGGCAATCAGCCCCAGCATTTT.

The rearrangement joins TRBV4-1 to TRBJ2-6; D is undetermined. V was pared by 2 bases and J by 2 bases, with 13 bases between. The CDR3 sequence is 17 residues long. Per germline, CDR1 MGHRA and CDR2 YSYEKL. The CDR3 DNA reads TGCGCCAGCAGCCAAACCCCAAACTTAGCTGGGGCCAACGTCCTGACTTTC. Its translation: CASSQTPNLAGANVLTF.

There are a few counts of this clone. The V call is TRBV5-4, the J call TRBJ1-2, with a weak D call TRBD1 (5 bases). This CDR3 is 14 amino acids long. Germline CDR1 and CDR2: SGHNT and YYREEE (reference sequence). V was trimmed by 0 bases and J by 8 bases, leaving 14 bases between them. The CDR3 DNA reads TGTGCCAGCAGCTTGGAAGGGGCCCCTCGGGGCTACACCTTC. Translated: CASSLEGAPRGYTF.

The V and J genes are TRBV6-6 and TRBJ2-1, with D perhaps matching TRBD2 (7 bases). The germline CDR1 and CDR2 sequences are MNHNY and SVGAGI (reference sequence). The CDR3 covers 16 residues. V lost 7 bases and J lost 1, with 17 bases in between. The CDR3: CASIYGRGLSYNEQFF. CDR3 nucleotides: TGTGCCAGCATATATGGGCGGGGGCTTTCCTACAATGAGCAGTTCTTC.

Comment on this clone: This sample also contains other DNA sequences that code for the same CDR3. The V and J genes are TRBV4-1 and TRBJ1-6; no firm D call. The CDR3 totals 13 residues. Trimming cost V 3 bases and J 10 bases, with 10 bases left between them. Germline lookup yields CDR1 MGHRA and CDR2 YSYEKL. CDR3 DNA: TGCGCCAGCAGCCATCCAGGTTCCTCACCCCTCCACTTT. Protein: CASSHPGSSPLHF.

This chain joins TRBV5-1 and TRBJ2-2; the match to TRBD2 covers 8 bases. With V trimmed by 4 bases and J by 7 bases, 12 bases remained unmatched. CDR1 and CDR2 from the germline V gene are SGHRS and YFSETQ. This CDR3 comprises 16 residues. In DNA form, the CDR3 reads TGCGCCAGCAGCCCCGACGGGGGGGCTAGGGGCGGGGAGCTGTTTTTT. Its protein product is CASSPDGGARGGELFF.

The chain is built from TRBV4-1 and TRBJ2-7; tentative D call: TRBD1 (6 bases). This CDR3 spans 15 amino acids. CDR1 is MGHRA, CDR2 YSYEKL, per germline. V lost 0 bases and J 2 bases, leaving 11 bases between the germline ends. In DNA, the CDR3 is TGCGCCAGCAGCCAAGATCGGACAGTGGCCTACGAGCAGTACTTC. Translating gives CASSQDRTVAYEQYF.

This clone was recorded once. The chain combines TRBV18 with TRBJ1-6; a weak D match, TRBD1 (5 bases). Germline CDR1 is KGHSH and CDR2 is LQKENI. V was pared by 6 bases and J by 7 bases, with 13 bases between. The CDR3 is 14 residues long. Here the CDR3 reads CASSPERDNSPLHF. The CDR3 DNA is TGTGCCAGCTCCCCTGAGAGGGACAATTCACCCCTCCACTTT.